These 15 T cell receptor beta chains came from one sample sequenced in a study of blood T cell repertoires in COVID-19. Method: immunoSEQ multiplex PCR; TCRdb's copy keeps in-frame clones and lacks some. There are approximately 270,000 clones in the sample; about nine tenths occur only once, and around 1.7% lies in the top ten. The sequencing input was PBMCs or T cells enriched from blood (not recorded which). All receptors come from a man aged 40-50 years who had recovered from COVID-19.

The chain is built from TRBV28 and TRBJ1-5; 10 bases line up with TRBD1. With V trimmed by 6 bases and J by 6 bases, 11 bases remained unmatched. The CDR3 totals 16 residues. Per germline, CDR1 MDHEN and CDR2 SYDVKM. DNA of the CDR3: TGTGCCAGCAGCCCGCCGGGACAGGGGATTTTTCAGCCCCAGCATTTT. Translated: CASSPPGQGIFQPQHF.

Here the CDR3 reads CSVRLLTEAFF. In DNA form, the CDR3 reads TGCAGTGTGCGTCTTCTGACTGAAGCTTTCTTT. The chain couples TRBV20-1 to TRBJ1-1; D remains ambiguous. V was cut by 7 bases and J by 5 bases, with 11 bases left in between. This CDR3 spans 11 amino acids. Germline CDR1 and CDR2: DFQATT and SNEGSKA (reference sequence).

This rearrangement joins TRBV5-4 to TRBJ1-5, with a tentative D call TRBD1 (5 bases). Between the trimmed V and J ends, which lost 2 bases and 1 base, there was a span of 13 bases. This CDR3 contains 16 residues. Germline CDR1 reads SGHNT; CDR2 reads YYREEE (reference sequence). The CDR3 sequence: CASSLGGARSNQPQHF. CDR3 in DNA: TGTGCCAGCAGCTTAGGAGGGGCAAGGAGCAATCAGCCCCAGCATTTT.

This rearrangement joins TRBV11-1 to TRBJ2-7; D is possibly TRBD2 (6 bases). Trimming took off 5 bases at V and 7 bases at J, with 24 bases between the two ends. This CDR3 is built from 16 residues. The germline CDR1 and CDR2 sequences are SGHAT and FQDESV (reference sequence). CDR3 coding DNA: TGTGCCAGCAGCCTGGACCGCGGGGCCCTAAAGGGGGAGCAGTACTTC. Protein sequence: CASSLDRGALKGEQYF.

This chain uses TRBV6-5 with TRBJ1-3; D is possibly TRBD1 (6 bases). There are 15 residues in the CDR3. CDR1 MNHEY and CDR2 SVGAGI come from the germline V gene. V was cut by 9 bases and J by 2 bases, with 17 bases left in between. The CDR3 nucleotides read TGTGCCAGTAGTATCCGACAGGTCCCTGGAAACACCATATATTTT. Residues: CASSIRQVPGNTIYF.

V usage is TRBV19 and J usage is TRBJ1-2, with 9 bases lining up with TRBD1. Unmatched junction bases numbered 10, after V lost 2 bases and J lost 0 bases. Germline CDR1 and CDR2: LNHDA and SQIVND (reference sequence). The CDR3 extends over 18 amino acids. CDR3 in amino acids: CASSILPGQGSANYGYTF. CDR3 nucleotide sequence: TGTGCCAGTAGTATACTTCCGGGACAGGGTTCTGCTAACTATGGCTACACCTTC.

V usage is TRBV19 and J usage is TRBJ2-1, with 8 positions matching TRBD2. Germline CDR1 is LNHDA and CDR2 is SQIVND (reference sequence). This CDR3 is built from 14 residues. With V trimmed by 4 bases and J by 8 bases, 7 bases remained unmatched. Written as DNA, the CDR3 is TGTGCCAGTAGTAAAAACGGGAGGGCCCATGAGCAGTTCTTC. As protein: CASSKNGRAHEQFF.

The rearrangement uses TRBV7-6 and TRBJ2-1; D possibly corresponds to TRBD1 (5 bases). Germline CDR1 and CDR2: SGHVS and FNYEAQ. V shed 4 bases and J shed 13 bases, with 29 bases lying between them. This CDR3 comprises 17 residues. The CDR3 DNA follows: TGTGCCAGCAGCTCCGGACCCGGACACCGAAGCCCAAAAAACCAGTTCTTC. It yields the protein CASSSGPGHRSPKNQFF.

The chain is built from TRBV6-5 and TRBJ1-5; 7 bases align to TRBD1. Per the germline V gene, CDR1 is MNHEY and CDR2 is SVGAGI. J lost 4 bases, V lost 8 bases, and 11 bases had no gene match. This CDR3 has 15 amino acids. CDR3 sequence (DNA): TGTGCCAGCCTGTCAGGGGGTGGATGGAATCAGCCCCAGCATTTT. It specifies CASLSGGGWNQPQHF.

V and J are TRBV5-6 and TRBJ2-3, with D possibly matching TRBD1 (5 bases). Germline CDR1 and CDR2: SGHDT and YYEEEE. This CDR3 is built from 13 residues. The V end lost 0 bases, the J end lost 7 bases, and 9 bases lay between the germline ends. The CDR3 region is CASSLGGANTQYF. The CDR3 DNA reads as TGTGCCAGCAGCTTGGGTGGGGCAAATACGCAGTATTTT.

This clone was seen a single time. The chain employs TRBV29-1 and TRBJ2-1; 10 bases align to TRBD2. The CDR3 extends over 14 amino acids. The germline V gene has CDR1 SQVTM and CDR2 ANQGSEA. With V trimmed by 6 bases and J by 10 bases, 12 bases remained unmatched. The CDR3, as DNA: TGCAGCGTCGCAGAGCGGGAGGGCCCCATCGAGCAGTTCTTC. As protein: CSVAEREGPIEQFF.

V usage is TRBV7-6 and J usage is TRBJ1-1, with 8 bases fitting TRBD1. This CDR3 is built from 15 residues. Germline V CDR1 and CDR2: SGHVS, FNYEAQ. With V trimmed by 5 bases and J by 0 bases, 5 bases remained unmatched. CDR3 sequence reads: CASSDNRGLNTEAFF. CDR3 coding DNA: TGTGCCAGCAGCGACAACAGGGGGTTGAACACTGAAGCTTTCTTT.

The rearrangement uses TRBV29-1 and TRBJ1-5; D possibly corresponds to TRBD1 (5 bases). Germline V gives CDR1 SQVTM, CDR2 ANQGSEA. Trimming removed 0 bases from V and 11 bases from J, with 11 bases in between. The CDR3 loop spans 12 amino acids. CDR3 residues: CSVEDGGGTQHF. CDR3 bases: TGCAGCGTTGAAGACGGCGGGGGGACCCAGCATTTT.

The V gene is TRBV7-9, the J gene TRBJ2-1; tentatively, D is TRBD2 (5 bases). The V end was cut by 5 bases, the J end by 5 bases, with 19 bases between. Per the germline V gene, CDR1 is SEHNR and CDR2 is FQNEAQ (reference sequence). The CDR3 totals 16 residues. The CDR3 loop reads CASSPRGLAENNEQFF. CDR3 coding DNA: TGTGCCAGCAGCCCGCGTGGGCTAGCAGAAAACAATGAGCAGTTCTTC.

The sample holds one count of this clone. This chain joins TRBV7-3 and TRBJ2-3, with a tentative D call TRBD1 (5 bases). With 4 bases removed from V and 4 bases from J, the gap between germline ends came to 12 bases. The length of the CDR3 is 14 residues. Per the germline V gene, CDR1 is SGHTA and CDR2 is FQGTGA. CDR3 DNA sequence: TGTGCCAGCAGCTCCAGGGTCGGTGCAGATACGCAGTATTTT. Translation: CASSSRVGADTQYF. Full variable domain (remainder filled in from reference TRBV7-3 and TRBJ2-3): GAGVSQTPSNKVTEKGKYVELRCDPISGHTALYWYRQSLGQGPEFLIYFQGTGAADDSGLPNDRFFAVRPEGSVSTLKIQRTERGDSAVYLCASSSRVGADTQYFGPGTRLTVL.